The TCR beta chain under discussion was sequenced for a study of OX40 agonist ivuxolimab in advanced cancers. The V end was cut by 7 bases, the J end by 6 bases, with 10 bases between. In germline, CDR1 is LNHDA, CDR2 SQIVND (reference sequence). The CDR3 consists of 12 residues. Some clones are missing from TCRdb's copy, which holds only in-frame ones; the method was immunoSEQ multiplex PCR. This sample yields approximately 73,000 clones, of which roughly 90% are seen a single time; under 1.5% belongs to the top ten. This specimen consisted of CD4+ or CD8+ T cells sorted from blood, obtained in a trial of the OX40 agonist ivuxolimab. The chain combines TRBV19 with TRBJ2-1; no clear D gene. This clonotype was obtained from an adult with an advanced solid tumor such as melanoma, head and neck, liver or kidney cancer. CDR3 bases: TGTGCCAGTAAGGTGGGTTCCAATGAGCAGTTCTTC. Its protein is CASKVGSNEQFF.